This entry concerns a single T cell receptor (beta chain). Its cognate antigen is unknown. These data belong to a study of T cell responses to AZD1222 COVID-19 vaccine. Findings and limits, study-wide: Seropositive at baseline were only six AZD1222 recipients. Nearly half of the spike-specific TCRs reportedly recognize variant regions that carry no mutations.

TCRdb's table, derived via immunoSEQ multiplex PCR, lists solely in-frame clones and lacks some. This sample yields approximately 90,000 clones, of which about 90% are seen a single time; roughly 7.5% belongs to the top ten. Germline V gene data show CDR1 as MRHNA and CDR2 as SNTAGT. There are 15 residues in the CDR3. Trimming shortened V by 0 bases and J by 5 bases, and 10 bases separated the two germline ends. The TCR comes from an adult in good health. V is TRBV6-4 and J is TRBJ2-2; D is uncertain. The source was peripheral blood, collected on day 0 of AZD1222 vaccination. Here the CDR3 reads CASSDSALQTGELFF. For the CDR3, the DNA is TGTGCCAGCAGTGACTCGGCCCTCCAAACCGGGGAGCTGTTTTTT.